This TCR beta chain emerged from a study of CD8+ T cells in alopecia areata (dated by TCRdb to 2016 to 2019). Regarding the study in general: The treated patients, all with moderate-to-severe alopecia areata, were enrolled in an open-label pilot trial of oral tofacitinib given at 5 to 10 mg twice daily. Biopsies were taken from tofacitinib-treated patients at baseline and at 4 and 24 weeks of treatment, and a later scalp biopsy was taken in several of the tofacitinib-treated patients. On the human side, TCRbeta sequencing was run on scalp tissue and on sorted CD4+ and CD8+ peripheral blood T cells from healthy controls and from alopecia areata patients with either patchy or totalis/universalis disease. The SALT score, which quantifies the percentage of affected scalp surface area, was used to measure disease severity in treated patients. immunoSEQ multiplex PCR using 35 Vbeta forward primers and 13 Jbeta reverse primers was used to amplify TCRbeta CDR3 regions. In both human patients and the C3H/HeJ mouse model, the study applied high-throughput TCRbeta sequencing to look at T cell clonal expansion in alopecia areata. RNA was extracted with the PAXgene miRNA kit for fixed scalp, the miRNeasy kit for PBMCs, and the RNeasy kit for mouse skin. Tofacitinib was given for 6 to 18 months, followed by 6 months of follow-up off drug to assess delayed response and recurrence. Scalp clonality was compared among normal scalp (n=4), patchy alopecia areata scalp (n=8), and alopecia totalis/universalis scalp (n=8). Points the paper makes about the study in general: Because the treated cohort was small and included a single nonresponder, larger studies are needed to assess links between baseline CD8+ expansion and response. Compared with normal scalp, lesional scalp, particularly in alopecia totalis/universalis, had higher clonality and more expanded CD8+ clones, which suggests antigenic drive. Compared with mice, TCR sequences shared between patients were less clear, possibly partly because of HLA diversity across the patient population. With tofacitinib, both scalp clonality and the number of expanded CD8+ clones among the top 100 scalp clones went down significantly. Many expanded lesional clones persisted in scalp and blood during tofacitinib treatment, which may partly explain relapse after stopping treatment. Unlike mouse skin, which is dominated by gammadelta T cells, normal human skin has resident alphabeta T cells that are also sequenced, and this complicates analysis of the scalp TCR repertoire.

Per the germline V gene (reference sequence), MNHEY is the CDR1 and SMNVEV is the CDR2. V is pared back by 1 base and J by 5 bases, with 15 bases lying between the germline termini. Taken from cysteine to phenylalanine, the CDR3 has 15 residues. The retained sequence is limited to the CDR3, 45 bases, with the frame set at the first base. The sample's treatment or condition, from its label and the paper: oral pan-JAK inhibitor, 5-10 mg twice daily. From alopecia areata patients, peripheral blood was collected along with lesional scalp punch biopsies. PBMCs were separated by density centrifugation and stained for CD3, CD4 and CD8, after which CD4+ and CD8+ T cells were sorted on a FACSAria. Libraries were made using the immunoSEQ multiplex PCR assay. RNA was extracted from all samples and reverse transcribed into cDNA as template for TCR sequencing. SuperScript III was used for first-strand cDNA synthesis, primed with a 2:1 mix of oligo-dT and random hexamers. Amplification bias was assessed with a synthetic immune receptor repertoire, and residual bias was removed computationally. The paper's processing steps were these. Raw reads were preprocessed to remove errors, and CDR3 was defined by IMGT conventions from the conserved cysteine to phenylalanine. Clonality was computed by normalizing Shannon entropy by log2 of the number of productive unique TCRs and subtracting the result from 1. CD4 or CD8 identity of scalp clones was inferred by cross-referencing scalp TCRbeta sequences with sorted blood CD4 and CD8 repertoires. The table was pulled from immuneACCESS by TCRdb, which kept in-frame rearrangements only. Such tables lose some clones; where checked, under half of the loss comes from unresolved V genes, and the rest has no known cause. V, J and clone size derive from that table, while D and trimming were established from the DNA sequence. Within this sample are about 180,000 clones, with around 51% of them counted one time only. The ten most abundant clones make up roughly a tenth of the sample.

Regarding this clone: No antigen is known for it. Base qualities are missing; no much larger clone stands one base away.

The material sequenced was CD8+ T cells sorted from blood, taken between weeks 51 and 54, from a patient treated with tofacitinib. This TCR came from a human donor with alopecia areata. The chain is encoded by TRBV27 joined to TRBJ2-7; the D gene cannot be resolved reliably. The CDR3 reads CASSLYLRSPHEQYF. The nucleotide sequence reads TGTGCCAGCAGTTTATATCTGCGGTCCCCCCACGAGCAGTACTTC.